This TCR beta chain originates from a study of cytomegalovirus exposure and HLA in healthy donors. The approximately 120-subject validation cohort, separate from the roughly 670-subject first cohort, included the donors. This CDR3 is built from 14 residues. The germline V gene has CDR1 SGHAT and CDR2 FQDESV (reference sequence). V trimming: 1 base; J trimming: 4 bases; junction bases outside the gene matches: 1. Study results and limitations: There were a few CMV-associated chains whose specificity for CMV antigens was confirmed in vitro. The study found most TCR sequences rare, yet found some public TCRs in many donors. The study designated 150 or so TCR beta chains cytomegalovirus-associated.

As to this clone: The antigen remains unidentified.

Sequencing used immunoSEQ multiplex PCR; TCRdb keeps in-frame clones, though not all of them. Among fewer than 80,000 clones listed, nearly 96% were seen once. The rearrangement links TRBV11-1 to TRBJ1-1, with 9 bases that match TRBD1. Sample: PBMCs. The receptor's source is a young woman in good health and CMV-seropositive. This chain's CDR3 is CASSLGQGVTEAFF. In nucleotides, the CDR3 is TGTGCCAGCAGCTTAGGACAGGGGGTCACTGAAGCTTTCTTT.